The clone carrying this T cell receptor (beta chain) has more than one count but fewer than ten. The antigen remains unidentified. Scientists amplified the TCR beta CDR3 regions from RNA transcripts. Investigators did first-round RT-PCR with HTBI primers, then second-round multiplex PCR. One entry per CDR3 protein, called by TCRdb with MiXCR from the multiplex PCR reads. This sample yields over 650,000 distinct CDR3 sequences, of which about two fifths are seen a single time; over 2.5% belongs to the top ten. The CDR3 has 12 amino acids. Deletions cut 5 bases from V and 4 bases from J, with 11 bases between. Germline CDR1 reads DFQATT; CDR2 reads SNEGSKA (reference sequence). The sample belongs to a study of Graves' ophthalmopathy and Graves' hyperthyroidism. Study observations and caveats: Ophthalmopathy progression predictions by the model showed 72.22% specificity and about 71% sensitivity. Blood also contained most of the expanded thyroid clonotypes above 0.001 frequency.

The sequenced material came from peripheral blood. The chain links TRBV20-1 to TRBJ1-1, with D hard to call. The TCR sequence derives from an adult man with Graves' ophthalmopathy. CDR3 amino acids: CSAPDWSTEAFF. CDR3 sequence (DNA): TGCAGTGCTCCTGATTGGAGCACTGAAGCTTTCTTT.